A single sample is the source of the 3 T cell receptor beta chains below, sequenced in a study of OX40 agonist ivuxolimab in advanced cancers. Profiling relied on immunoSEQ multiplex PCR, and the TCRdb table lists in-frame clones only, not all of them. The data show fewer than 85,000 clones, with around 89% seen just once and about a tenth held by the top ten. The sample here was CD4+ or CD8+ T cells sorted from blood, taken in a trial of the OX40 agonist ivuxolimab. These receptors came from an adult with an advanced solid tumor such as melanoma, head and neck, liver or kidney cancer.

The chain recombines TRBV11-2 with TRBJ2-7, with D unclear. This CDR3 has 13 amino acids. The germline V gene encodes CDR1 SGHAT and CDR2 FQNNGV. The V gene lost 5 bases and the J gene lost 0 bases, with 8 bases spanning the gap. The CDR3 DNA is TGTGCCAGCAGCCCTCCGAACTCCTACGAGCAGTACTTC. This sequence encodes CASSPPNSYEQYF. Full variable domain (missing parts from reference TRBV11-2 and TRBJ2-7): EAGVAQSPRYKIIEKRQSVAFWCNPISGHATLYWYQQILGQGPKLLIQFQNNGVVDDSQLPKDRFSAERLKGVDSTLKIQPAKLEDSAVYLCASSPPNSYEQYFGPGTRLTVT.

The chain links TRBV10-3 to TRBJ2-7, with TRBD2 matching 10 bases. The CDR3 covers 17 residues. V lost 3 bases to trimming and J lost 4 bases; unmatched junction nucleotides: 12. Germline V gene lookup returns CDR1 ENHRY and CDR2 SYGVKD. CDR3 nucleotides: TGTGCCATCAGTGACCTAGCGGGAGACTCGGTAATATACGAGCAGTACTTC. Its protein product is CAISDLAGDSVIYEQYF.

The chain carries TRBV7-3 and TRBJ2-7, with TRBD2 matching over 10 bases. The CDR3 is made up of 15 amino acids. Germline CDR1 reads SGHTA; CDR2 reads FQGTGA. The V segment lost 5 bases and the J segment 2 bases; nucleotides outside the gene matches: 6. CDR3 bases: TGTGCCAGCAGCCCAGGGACTAGCGCACCCTACGAGCAGTACTTC. It codes for CASSPGTSAPYEQYF.